The rows below give T cell receptor beta chains drawn from one sample of a study of technical replicates of blood from several donors. The data were produced by immunoSEQ multiplex PCR, yet TCRdb's version contains in-frame clones alone and is incomplete. The data show more than 15,000 clones, approximately 86% seen once. Sequenced input: PBMCs. The receptor set was obtained from a human donor in good health. Both conserved end residues are part of each CDR3. D genes are given only for firm matches. Rows may omit the clone size; those that give it use once, few, many or a size class.

clone size	D gene	V gene	J gene	CDR3 protein	CDR3 DNA
-	-	TRBV14	TRBJ1-2	CASSRAPANYGYTF	TGTGCCAGCAGCCGGGCCCCAGCTAACTATGGCTACACCTTC
once	-	TRBV4-1	TRBJ2-1	CASSHIGPYNEQFF	TGCGCCAGCAGCCATATTGGGCCTTACAATGAGCAGTTCTTC
-	-	TRBV27	TRBJ2-3	CASSSSAHSGPDTQYF	TGTGCCAGCAGTTCCAGCGCTCATAGCGGCCCCGATACGCAGTATTTT
-	TRBD1	TRBV10-2	TRBJ2-7	CASRTGTGGMYEQYF	TGCGCCAGCAGGACCGGGACAGGGGGCATGTACGAGCAGTACTTC
-	TRBD2	TRBV7-2	TRBJ2-3	CASSLHPGLAGRADTQYF	TGTGCCAGCAGCCTGCACCCGGGACTAGCGGGACGCGCAGATACGCAGTATTTT
-	TRBD2	TRBV5-6	TRBJ2-3	CASSLVAGGTDTQYF	TGTGCCAGCAGCTTGGTAGCGGGAGGGACAGATACGCAGTATTTT
-	TRBD1	TRBV13	TRBJ2-7	CASSSGQGLGEQYF	TGTGCCAGCAGCTCCGGACAGGGTCTGGGGGAGCAGTACTTC
once	-	TRBV5-1	TRBJ2-3	CASKLREPSTDTQYF	TGCGCCAGCAAGTTGAGGGAACCTAGCACAGATACGCAGTATTTT
-	-	TRBV2	TRBJ2-2	CASILATGELFF	TGTGCCAGCATTCTAGCGACCGGGGAGCTGTTTTTT
-	TRBD2	TRBV11-1	TRBJ2-3	CASSTRVGTTYFRTDTQYF	TGTGCCAGCAGCACCAGGGTCGGGACTACCTACTTTCGCACAGATACGCAGTATTTT
-	-	TRBV27	TRBJ2-7	CASSSGQNYEQYF	TGTGCCAGCAGTTCTGGACAAAACTACGAGCAGTACTTC
-	TRBD1	TRBV2	TRBJ2-1	CASNRQGDYNEQFF	TGTGCCAGCAACCGACAGGGGGACTACAATGAGCAGTTCTTC
-	TRBD1	TRBV5-1	TRBJ2-2	CASSLGQGQYTGELFF	TGCGCCAGCAGCTTGGGACAGGGCCAATACACCGGGGAGCTGTTTTTT
-	-	TRBV19	TRBJ2-1	CATLAGASYNEQFF	TGTGCCACCCTCGCAGGGGCGTCCTACAATGAGCAGTTCTTC
-	TRBD1	TRBV6-6	TRBJ1-3	CASSTGTGTNTIYF	TGTGCCAGCAGCACCGGGACAGGGACAAACACCATATATTTT
-	TRBD1	TRBV6-5	TRBJ1-2	CASIDGGTGVGYTF	TGTGCCAGCATCGACGGGGGGACAGGGGTTGGCTACACCTTC